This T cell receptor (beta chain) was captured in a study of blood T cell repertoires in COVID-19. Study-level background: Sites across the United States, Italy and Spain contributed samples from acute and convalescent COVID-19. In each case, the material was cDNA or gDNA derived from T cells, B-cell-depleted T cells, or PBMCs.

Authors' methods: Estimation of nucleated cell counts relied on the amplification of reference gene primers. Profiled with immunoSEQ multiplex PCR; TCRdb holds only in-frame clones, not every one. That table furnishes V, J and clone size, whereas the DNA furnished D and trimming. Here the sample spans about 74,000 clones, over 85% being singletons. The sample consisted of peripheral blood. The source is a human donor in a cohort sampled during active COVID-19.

This CDR3 is CASSPRQGEYEAFF. As DNA, the CDR3 is TGTGCCAGCAGCCCAAGACAGGGGGAGTATGAAGCTTTCTTT. The J gene is TRBJ1-1, the V gene TRBV21-1; the D call of TRBD1 is as the table states it, not checked on the DNA. TRBV21-1 is labeled a pseudogene. The CDR3 spans 14 residues.